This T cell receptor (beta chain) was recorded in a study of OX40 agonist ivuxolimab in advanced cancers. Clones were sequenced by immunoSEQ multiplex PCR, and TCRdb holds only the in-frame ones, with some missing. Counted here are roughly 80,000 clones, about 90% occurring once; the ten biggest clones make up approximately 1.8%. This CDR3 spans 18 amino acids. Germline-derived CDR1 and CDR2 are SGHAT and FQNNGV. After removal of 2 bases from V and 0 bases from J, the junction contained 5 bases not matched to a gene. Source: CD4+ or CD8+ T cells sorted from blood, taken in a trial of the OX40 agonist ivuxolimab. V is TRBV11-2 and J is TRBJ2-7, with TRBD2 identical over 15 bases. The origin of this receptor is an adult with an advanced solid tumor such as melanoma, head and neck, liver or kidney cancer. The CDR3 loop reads CASSLRTSGGASSYEQYF. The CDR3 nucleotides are TGTGCCAGCAGCTTAAGGACTAGCGGGGGGGCATCCTCCTACGAGCAGTACTTC.